Each of the 6 T cell receptor beta chains below was sequenced from the same sample in a study of cytomegalovirus exposure and HLA in healthy donors. The PCR was carried out with 60 Vbeta primers and 13 Jbeta primers. The data were produced by immunoSEQ multiplex PCR, yet TCRdb's version contains in-frame clones alone and is incomplete. The table includes around 71,000 clones, about 60% detected once. Material for sequencing was PBMCs. These receptors were taken from a man aged 30 to 39 in good health and CMV-seropositive.

The V and J genes are TRBV5-1 and TRBJ2-3; TRBD2 is a possible D gene (6 bases). This CDR3 region has 14 residues. V gave up 4 bases and J gave up 3 bases, with 12 bases separating them. The germline CDR1 and CDR2 sequences are SGHRS and YFSETQ. For the CDR3, the DNA is TGCGCCAGCAGCGAGATGGGGGGAACAGATACGCAGTATTTT. Translated: CASSEMGGTDTQYF.

V and J are TRBV2 and TRBJ1-1; D possibly corresponds to TRBD1 (6 bases). V lost 5 bases and J 5 bases, leaving 9 bases between the germline ends. The germline V gene has CDR1 SNHLY and CDR2 FYNNEI. The CDR3 runs 12 residues. CDR3 nucleotide sequence: TGTGCCAGCAGTTCCCAGGGGACTGAAGCTTTCTTT. It is translated as CASSSQGTEAFF.

The V gene is TRBV15, the J gene TRBJ1-1; a possible D gene is TRBD1 (6 bases). Trimming removed 3 bases from V and 5 bases from J, with 16 bases in between. The CDR3 length is 15 residues. The germline CDR1 and CDR2 sequences are LNHNV and YYDKDF (reference sequence). This chain's CDR3 is CATSRSRGAGTEAFF. CDR3 coding DNA: TGTGCCACCAGCAGGAGCCGGGGGGCTGGTACTGAAGCTTTCTTT.

The gene calls are TRBV14 and TRBJ2-1; 7 bases map to TRBD1. The V and J ends lost 2 bases and 7 bases, in that order; junction bases with no gene match: 5. Germline loops: CDR1 SGHDN, CDR2 FVKESK. There are 14 residues in the CDR3. The CDR3 DNA follows: TGTGCCAGCAGCCAAAAACTGACAGGGAATGAGCAGTTCTTC. As protein: CASSQKLTGNEQFF.

V gene TRBV28 combines with J gene TRBJ1-2; D is unresolved. V lost 5 bases and J 2 bases, leaving 3 bases between the germline ends. Germline CDR1 MDHEN, CDR2 SYDVKM. This CDR3 comprises 11 residues. CDR3 protein: CASSLNYGYTF. Here the CDR3 DNA reads TGTGCCAGCAGTCTAAACTATGGCTACACCTTC.

This rearrangement joins TRBV15 to TRBJ2-3; maybe TRBD1 (6 bases). The CDR3 runs 16 residues. Germline V gene sequence: CDR1 LNHNV, CDR2 YYDKDF (reference sequence). The V end lost 0 bases, the J end lost 7 bases, and 17 bases lay between the germline ends. The CDR3 sequence is CATSRDRLAQGHTQYF. The CDR3 DNA reads as TGTGCCACCAGCAGAGATCGGCTAGCCCAGGGGCATACGCAGTATTTT. The full variable domain, in which reference TRBV15 and TRBJ2-3 provide the parts outside the CDR3, is DAMVIQNPRYQVTQFGKPVTLSCSQTLNHNVMYWYQQKSSQAPKLLFHYYDKDFNNEADTPDNFQSRRPNTSFCFLDIRSPGLGDTAMYLCATSRDRLAQGHTQYFGPGTRLTVL.